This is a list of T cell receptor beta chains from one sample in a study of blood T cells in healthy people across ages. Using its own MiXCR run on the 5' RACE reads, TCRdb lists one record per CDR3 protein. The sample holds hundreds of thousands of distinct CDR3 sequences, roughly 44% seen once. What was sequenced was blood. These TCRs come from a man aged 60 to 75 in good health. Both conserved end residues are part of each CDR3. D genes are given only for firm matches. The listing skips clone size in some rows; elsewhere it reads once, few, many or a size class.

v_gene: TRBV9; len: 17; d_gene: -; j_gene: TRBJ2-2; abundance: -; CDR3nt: TGTGCCAGCAGCGTAGTCCCAGACAGATCGAACACCGGGGAGCTGTTTTTT; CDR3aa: CASSVVPDRSNTGELFF
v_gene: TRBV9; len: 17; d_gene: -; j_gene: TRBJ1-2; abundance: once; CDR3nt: TGTGCCAGCAGCCCGCGCGTGGATATGGCGGGGCTGTATGGCTACACCTTC; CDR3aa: CASSPRVDMAGLYGYTF
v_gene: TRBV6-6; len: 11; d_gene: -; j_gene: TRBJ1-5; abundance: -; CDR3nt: TGTGTCAGCAGTTACGGCCAGCCCCAGCATTTT; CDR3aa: CVSSYGQPQHF
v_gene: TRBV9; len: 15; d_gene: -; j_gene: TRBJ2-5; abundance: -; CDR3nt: TGTGCCAGCAGCGAATCCCCAGCCTCCCAAGAGACCCAGTACTTC; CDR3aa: CASSESPASQETQYF
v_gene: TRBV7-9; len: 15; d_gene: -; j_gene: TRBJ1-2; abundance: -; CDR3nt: TGTGCCAGCAGCGCCAGTCGTGAGAGTAACTATGGCTACACCTTC; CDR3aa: CASSASRESNYGYTF
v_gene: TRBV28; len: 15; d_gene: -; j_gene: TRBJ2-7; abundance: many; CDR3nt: TGTGCCAGCAGTCCCCCCCGGGACACTTCCTACGAGCAGTACTTC; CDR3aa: CASSPPRDTSYEQYF
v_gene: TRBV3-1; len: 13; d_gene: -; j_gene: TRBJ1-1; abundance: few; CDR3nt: TGTGCCAGCAGCCCCCAAACGTACACTGAAGCTTTCTTT; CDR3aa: CASSPQTYTEAFF
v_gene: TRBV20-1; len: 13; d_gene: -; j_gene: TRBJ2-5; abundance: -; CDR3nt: TGCAGTCCGAAAGAGGGGGGTACTGGGACCCAGTACTTC; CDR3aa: CSPKEGGTGTQYF
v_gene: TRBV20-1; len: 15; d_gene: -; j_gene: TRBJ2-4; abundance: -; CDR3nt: TGCAGTGCTAGTAGACTCGACCAAGCCACAAACATTCAGTACTTC; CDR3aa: CSASRLDQATNIQYF
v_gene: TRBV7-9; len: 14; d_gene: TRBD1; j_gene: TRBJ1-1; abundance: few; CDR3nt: TGTGCCAGCAGCTTAGGACAGGGTAAAACTGAAGCTTTCTTT; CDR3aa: CASSLGQGKTEAFF
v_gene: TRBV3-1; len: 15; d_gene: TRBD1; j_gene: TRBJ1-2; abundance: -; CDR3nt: TGTGCCAGCAGCCCGGGACAGGGGCGGGACTATGGCTACACCTTC; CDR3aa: CASSPGQGRDYGYTF
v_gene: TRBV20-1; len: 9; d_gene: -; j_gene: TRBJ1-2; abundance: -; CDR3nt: TGTCAGTCTAACTATGGCTACACCTTC; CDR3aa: CQSNYGYTF
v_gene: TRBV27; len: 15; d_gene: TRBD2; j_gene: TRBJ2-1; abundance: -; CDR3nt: TGTGCCAGCAGTCCTAAGCGGGGGGGCCGGAATGAGCAGTTCTTC; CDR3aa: CASSPKRGGRNEQFF
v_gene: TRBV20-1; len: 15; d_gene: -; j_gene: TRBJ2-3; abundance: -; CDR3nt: TGCAGTCCCAAAAATAGACCATTGAGCACAGATACGCAGTATTTT; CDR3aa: CSPKNRPLSTDTQYF
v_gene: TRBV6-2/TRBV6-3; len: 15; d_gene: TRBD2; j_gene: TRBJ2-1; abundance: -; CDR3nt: TGTGCCAGCAGCGCTCTAGCGGGGGGGATCAATGAGCAGTTCTTC; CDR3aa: CASSALAGGINEQFF
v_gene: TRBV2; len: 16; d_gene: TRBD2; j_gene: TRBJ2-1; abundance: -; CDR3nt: TGTGCCAGCAGTACCGATGGGGGGACTAGCAGGAATGAGCAGTTCTTC; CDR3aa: CASSTDGGTSRNEQFF
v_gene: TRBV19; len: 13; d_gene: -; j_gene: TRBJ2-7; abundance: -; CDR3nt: TGTGCCACCTCGACTAGATTCGGCTACGAGCAGTACTTC; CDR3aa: CATSTRFGYEQYF
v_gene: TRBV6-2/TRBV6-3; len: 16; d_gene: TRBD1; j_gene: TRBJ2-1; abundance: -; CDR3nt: TGTGCCAGCAGTTCTACGACAGGGGGCGGAATAGATGAGCAGTTCTTC; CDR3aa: CASSSTTGGGIDEQFF
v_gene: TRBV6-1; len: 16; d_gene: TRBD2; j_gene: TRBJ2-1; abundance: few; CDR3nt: TGTGCCAGCAGTAATAAGCTAGCGGGGGGGCCGAATGAGCAGTTCTTC; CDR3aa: CASSNKLAGGPNEQFF
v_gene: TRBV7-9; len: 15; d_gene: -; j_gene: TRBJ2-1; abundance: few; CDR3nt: TGTGCCAGCAGCCCACCTGGGTGGAGTAGAGATGAGCAGTTCTTC; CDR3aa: CASSPPGWSRDEQFF
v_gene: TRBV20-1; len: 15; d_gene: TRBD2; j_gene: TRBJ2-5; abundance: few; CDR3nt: TGCAGTGCTAGGATCCTCGGGGGGGTGGGAGAGACCCAGTACTTC; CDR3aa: CSARILGGVGETQYF
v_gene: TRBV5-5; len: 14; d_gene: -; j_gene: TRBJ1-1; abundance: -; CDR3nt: TGTGCCAGCAGCTGGGGACCTCAGAACACTGAAGCTTTCTTT; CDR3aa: CASSWGPQNTEAFF
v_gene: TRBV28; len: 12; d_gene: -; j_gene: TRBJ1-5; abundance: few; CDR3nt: TGTGCCAGCATCCGGGGGAATCAGCCCCAGCATTTT; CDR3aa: CASIRGNQPQHF
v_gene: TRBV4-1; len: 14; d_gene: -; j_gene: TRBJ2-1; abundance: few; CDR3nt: TGCGCCAGCAGCCAAGGCCCCTTTGTGAGCGAGCAGTTCTTC; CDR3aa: CASSQGPFVSEQFF
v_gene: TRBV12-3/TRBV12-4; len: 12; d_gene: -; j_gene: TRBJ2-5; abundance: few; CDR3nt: TGTGCCAGCAGTTCGGACTCCTTGACCCAGTACTTC; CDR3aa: CASSSDSLTQYF
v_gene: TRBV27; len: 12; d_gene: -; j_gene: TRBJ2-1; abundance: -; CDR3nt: TGTGCCAGCAAAGCAGCCTACAATGAGCAGTTCTTC; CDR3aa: CASKAAYNEQFF
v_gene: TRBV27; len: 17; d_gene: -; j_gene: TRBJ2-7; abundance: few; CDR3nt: TGTGCCAGCAGCTTGGGGCCCCGGGCTCAGGGAACCTACGAGCAGTACTTC; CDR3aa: CASSLGPRAQGTYEQYF
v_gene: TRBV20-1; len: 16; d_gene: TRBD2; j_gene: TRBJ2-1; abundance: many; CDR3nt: TGCAGTGCTCAATCACTAGCGGACAGCTCCTACAATGAGCAGTTCTTC; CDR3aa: CSAQSLADSSYNEQFF
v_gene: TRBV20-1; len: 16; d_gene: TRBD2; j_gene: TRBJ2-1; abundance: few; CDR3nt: TGCAGTGCTAGAGAGGGTAGCGGGGGAGCCTACAATGAGCAGTTCTTC; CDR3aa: CSAREGSGGAYNEQFF
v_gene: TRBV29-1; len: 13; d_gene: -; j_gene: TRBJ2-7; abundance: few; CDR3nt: TGCAGCGTTGAATCCCCCGACAACTACGAGCAGTACTTC; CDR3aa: CSVESPDNYEQYF
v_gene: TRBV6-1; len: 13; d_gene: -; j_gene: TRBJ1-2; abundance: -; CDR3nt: TGTGCCAGCAGTGTCTCAGCCGCGGGTGGCTACACCTTC; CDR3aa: CASSVSAAGGYTF
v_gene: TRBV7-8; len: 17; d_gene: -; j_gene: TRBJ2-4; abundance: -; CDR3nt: TGTGCCAGCAACTCTCCGGGTCAGACAGGAGCCAAAAACATTCAGTACTTC; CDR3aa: CASNSPGQTGAKNIQYF
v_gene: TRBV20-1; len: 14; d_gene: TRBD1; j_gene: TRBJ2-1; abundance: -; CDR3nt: TGCAGTGCTAGAGAAGACAGGGTTAAGAATGAGCAGTTCTTC; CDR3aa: CSAREDRVKNEQFF
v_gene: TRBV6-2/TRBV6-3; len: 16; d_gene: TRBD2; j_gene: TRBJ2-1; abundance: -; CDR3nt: TGTGCCAGCAGTCCCGGACTAGCGGCGTACCAAGAGACCCAGTTCTTC; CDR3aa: CASSPGLAAYQETQFF
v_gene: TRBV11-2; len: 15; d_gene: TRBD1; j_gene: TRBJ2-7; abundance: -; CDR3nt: TGTGCCAGCAGCTTAGATCAGGGGGCAAGATACGAGCAGTACTTC; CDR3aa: CASSLDQGARYEQYF
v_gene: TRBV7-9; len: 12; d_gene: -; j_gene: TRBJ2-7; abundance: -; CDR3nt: TGTTCCAGCAGCCCCCGAGTGTACGAGCAGTACTTC; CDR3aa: CSSSPRVYEQYF
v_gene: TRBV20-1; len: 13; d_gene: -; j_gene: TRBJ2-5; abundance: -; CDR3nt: TGCAGTGCTAGCGGTGGACACCGAGAGACCCAGTACTTC; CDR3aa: CSASGGHRETQYF
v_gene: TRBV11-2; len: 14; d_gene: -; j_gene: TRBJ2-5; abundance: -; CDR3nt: TGTGCCAGCAGCACAGGAGGGGGGGCAGAGACCCAGTACTTC; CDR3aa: CASSTGGGAETQYF
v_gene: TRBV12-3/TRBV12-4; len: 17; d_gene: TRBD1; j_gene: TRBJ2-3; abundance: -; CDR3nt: TGTGCCAGCAGTTCCCTAAGCCGGGCAGGGGGCGCGTATACGCAGTATTTT; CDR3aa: CASSSLSRAGGAYTQYF
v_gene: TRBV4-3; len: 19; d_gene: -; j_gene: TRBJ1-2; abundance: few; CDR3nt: TGCGCCAGCAGCCAAGGCGCTCGGTTCGTTCGGGACCGGATCTATGGCTACACCTTC; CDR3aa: CASSQGARFVRDRIYGYTF
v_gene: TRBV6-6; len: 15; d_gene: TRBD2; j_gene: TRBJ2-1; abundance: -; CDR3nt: TGTGCCAGCAGTTACTCGAGCGGGGGGGGCAATGAGCAGTTCTTC; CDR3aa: CASSYSSGGGNEQFF
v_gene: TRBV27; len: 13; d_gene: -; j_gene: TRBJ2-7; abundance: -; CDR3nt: TGTGCCAGTGCTCTTGGACCCACCTACGAGCAGTACTTC; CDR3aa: CASALGPTYEQYF
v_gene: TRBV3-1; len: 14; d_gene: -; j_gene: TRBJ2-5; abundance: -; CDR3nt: TGTGCCAGCAGCCAGAGCTACAGCAAAGAGACCCAGTACTTC; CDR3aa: CASSQSYSKETQYF
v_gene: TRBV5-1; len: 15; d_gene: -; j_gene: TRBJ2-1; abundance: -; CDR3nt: TGCGCCAGCAGTCTAGGGGACACCCCCTACAATGAGCAGTTCTTC; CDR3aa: CASSLGDTPYNEQFF
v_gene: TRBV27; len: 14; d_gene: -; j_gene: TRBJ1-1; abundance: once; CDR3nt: TGTGCCAGCACCGGGGTCTTTGGTGACACTGAAGCTTTCTTT; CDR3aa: CASTGVFGDTEAFF
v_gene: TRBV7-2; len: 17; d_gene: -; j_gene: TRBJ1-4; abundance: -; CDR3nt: TGTGCCAGCAGCTTAGCCCCATTCCAGTATAATGATGAAAAACTGTTTTTT; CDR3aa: CASSLAPFQYNDEKLFF
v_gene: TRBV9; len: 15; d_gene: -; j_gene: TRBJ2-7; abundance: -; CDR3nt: TGTGCCAGCAGCCCCCGAGCAGGGGTCAGCAATGAGCAGTACTTC; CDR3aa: CASSPRAGVSNEQYF
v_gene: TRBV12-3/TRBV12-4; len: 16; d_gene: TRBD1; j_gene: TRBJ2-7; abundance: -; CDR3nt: TGTGCCAGCAGCGAACCGGGACAGGGCTCCTCCTACGAGCAGTACTTC; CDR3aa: CASSEPGQGSSYEQYF
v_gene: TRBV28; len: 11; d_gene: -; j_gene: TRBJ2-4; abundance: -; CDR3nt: TGTGCCAGCAGCCTCATCAACATTCAGTACTTC; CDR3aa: CASSLINIQYF
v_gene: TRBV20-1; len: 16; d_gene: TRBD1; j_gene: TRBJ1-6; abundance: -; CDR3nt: TGCAGTGCTAGACTAACAGGGGGGGGTTATAATTCATCCCTCCACTTT; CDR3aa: CSARLTGGGYNSSLHF